This T cell receptor (beta chain) was sequenced in a study of T cells after yellow fever vaccination. Via MiXCR, TCRdb re-called the 5' RACE reads, giving one row per CDR3 protein. The data contain 250,000 to 400,000 distinct CDR3 sequences, 4.1% of them seen just once; the ten biggest clones take up about 26%. Remarks on this clonotype: Its antigen is unknown.

The study, taken as a whole, reports: Boosting was followed by the reappearance of most primary-vaccination clones (approximately 95% CD4, 88% CD8). FACS-sorted repertoires could harbor abundant contaminating bulk-population clonotypes.

The specimen comprised PBMCs, sampled 5 days after the yellow fever booster vaccination. The TCR originated in a young man who received the YFV17D yellow fever vaccine.

CDR3 coding DNA: TGTGCTGCAAGTCCCCTCGCGAATTCACCCCTCCACTTT. It translates to CAASPLANSPLHF. This chain connects TRBV28 to TRBJ1-6; D gene uncertain. CDR1 is MDHEN and CDR2 is SYDVKM in the germline V gene. CDR3 size: 13 residues.